Reported below is one T cell receptor (beta chain). Its cognate antigen is unknown. These data originate in a study of T cells expressing NK-cell markers. As for the study in general: Researchers got TCR beta repertoires out of sorted CD3+CD56+NKG2C+, CD3+CD56+NKG2C- and CD3+CD56-NKG2C+ T cells.

In generating TCR beta cDNA, 5'RACE template switching with UMIs was used. Using the 5' RACE reads, TCRdb records one entry per CDR3 protein without DNA. This sample's table reports 450,000 to 600,000 distinct CDR3 sequences. Whole-study results and caveats: NKG2C+ dominant clonotypes from 5 to 7 donors made up roughly 1.0-8% of CD8+ T cells.

This CDR3 contains 11 residues. The germline gives CDR1 SQVTM, CDR2 ANQGSEA. The material sequenced was blood T cells: a sorted CD56 or NKG2C T cell subset, CD4+ or CD8+ T cells, or bulk PBMC T cells (not recorded which). This sequence originates from a man between 18 and 29 years old in good health. The chain carries TRBV29-1 and TRBJ2-1; TCRdb lists TRBD2, though no DNA is available to test this call. CDR3 protein: CSAPVGLQEFF.